Shown below are 31 T cell receptor beta chains from a single sample sequenced in a study of control samples from healthy donors and cancer patients. The table came from immunoSEQ multiplex PCR; TCRdb's copy has only in-frame clones and leaves some out. The data hold roughly 63,000 clones, with roughly 90% observed a single time. The specimen was PBMCs. The receptor source for this set is a man between 60 and 75 years old with colorectal cancer.

The chain joins TRBV21-1 to TRBJ2-3; the table's D call of TRBD2 was not tested on the DNA. TRBV21-1 is an annotated pseudogene. The CDR3 is made up of 16 amino acids. The CDR3 region is CASLGGGRGYTDTQYF. CDR3 nucleotides: TGTGCCAGCCTAGGGGGGGGAAGGGGTTACACAGATACGCAGTATTTT.

V usage is TRBV6-5 and J usage is TRBJ1-5, with D perhaps matching TRBD1 (5 bases). The length of the CDR3 is 15 residues. Trimming removed 6 bases at V and 6 bases at J, with 18 bases between. Germline V gene sequence: CDR1 MNHEY, CDR2 SVGAGI. In nucleotides, the CDR3 is TGTGCCAGCAGGCCCCCCCCAGGGAGGAGTCAGCCCCAGCATTTT. As protein: CASRPPPGRSQPQHF.

The gene calls are TRBV10-1 and TRBJ1-1; no definite D call. There are 15 residues in the CDR3. Per the germline V gene, CDR1 is WNHNN and CDR2 is SYGVQD (reference sequence). V was trimmed by 0 bases and J by 1 base, leaving 9 bases between them. This CDR3 is CASSESSQTNTEAFF. For the CDR3, the DNA is TGCGCCAGCAGTGAGTCGAGCCAGACGAACACTGAAGCTTTCTTT.

The chain has TRBV18 and TRBJ1-1; D unresolved. CDR1 is KGHSH and CDR2 is LQKENI in the germline V gene. The length of the CDR3 is 12 residues. Trimming shortened V by 4 bases and J by 2 bases, and 5 bases separated the two germline ends. For the CDR3, the DNA is TGTGCCAGCTCACGGACTAACACTGAAGCTTTCTTT. This translates into CASSRTNTEAFF.

In its sample, this clone was seen a few times. The J gene is TRBJ2-3, the V gene TRBV12-3 or TRBV12-4; 8 nucleotides agree with TRBD2. Trimming at V came to 6 bases and at J to 14 bases, leaving 10 bases not matched to a gene. The length of the CDR3 is 12 residues. This CDR3 reads CASRTTSGRGYF. DNA for the CDR3: TGTGCCAGCAGGACCACTAGCGGAAGGGGGTATTTT.

The genes are TRBV11-2 and TRBJ2-1; D is tentatively TRBD1 or TRBD2 (5 bases each). The V gene lost 2 bases and the J gene lost 2 bases, with 7 bases spanning the gap. This CDR3 has 14 residues. Germline values: CDR1 SGHAT, CDR2 FQNNGV. CDR3 sequence reads: CASSLRGPYNEQFF. The CDR3 DNA reads as TGTGCCAGCAGCTTACGGGGACCCTACAATGAGCAGTTCTTC.

The V gene is TRBV29-1, the J gene TRBJ1-2; D remains ambiguous. Trimming shortened V by 7 bases and J by 4 bases, and 7 bases separated the two germline ends. This CDR3 has 10 amino acids. Per germline, CDR1 SQVTM and CDR2 ANQGSEA. DNA for the CDR3: TGCAGCGACCACAGCTATGGCTACACCTTC. Translation: CSDHSYGYTF.

The count of this clone is one. V gene TRBV27 combines with J gene TRBJ1-6, with TRBD1 matching 10 bases. The CDR3 has 19 amino acids. Germline V CDR1 and CDR2: MNHEY, SMNVEV (reference sequence). V trimming: 3 bases; J trimming: 7 bases; junction bases outside the gene matches: 15. The CDR3 DNA reads as TGTGCCAGCAGTTTTGGTCCTTCCCAACCGGGACAGGGGAATTCACCCCTCCACTTT. This translates into CASSFGPSQPGQGNSPLHF.

The rearrangement links TRBV5-4 to TRBJ2-2; TRBD1 matches at 10 bases. Germline-derived CDR1 and CDR2 are SGHNT and YYREEE (reference sequence). This CDR3 spans 16 amino acids. J lost 5 bases, V lost 4 bases, and 8 bases had no gene match. CDR3: CASSTVRDRGTGELFF. In DNA form, the CDR3 reads TGTGCCAGCAGCACTGTCCGGGACAGGGGAACCGGGGAGCTGTTTTTT.

V is TRBV6-5 and J is TRBJ2-3, with 8 bases identical to TRBD2. Trimming at V came to 0 bases and at J to 5 bases, leaving 7 bases not matched to a gene. Germline V gene lookup returns CDR1 MNHEY and CDR2 SVGAGI. The CDR3 is 16 amino acids. CDR3 protein: CASSYSAGGAVDTQYF. The CDR3 DNA sequence: TGTGCCAGCAGTTACTCGGCCGGGGGGGCCGTAGATACGCAGTATTTT.

The CDR3 DNA reads as TGTGCCAGCAGCTCCAAGCTAGCCCAATCCTACAATGAGCAGTTCTTC. This translates into CASSSKLAQSYNEQFF. The chain links TRBV5-5 to TRBJ2-1; D may be TRBD2 (5 bases). The V gene's germline CDR1 is SGHKS and CDR2 YYEKEE (reference sequence). CDR3 length equals 16 residues. The V and J ends lost 3 bases and 1 base respectively, with 14 bases between them. Full variable domain (outside the CDR3, taken from reference TRBV5-5 and TRBJ2-1): DAGVTQSPTHLIKTRGQQVTLRCSPISGHKSVSWYQQVLGQGPQFIFQYYEKEERGRGNFPDRFSARQFPNYSSELNVNALLLGDSALYLCASSSKLAQSYNEQFFGPGTRLTVL.

The CDR3 loop reads CSASRGTGPTNSPLHF. Written as DNA, the CDR3 is TGCAGTGCTAGTCGTGGGACTGGGCCCACCAATTCACCCCTCCACTTT. The chain recombines TRBV20-1 with TRBJ1-6; D is perhaps TRBD1 (5 bases). The germline CDR1 and CDR2 sequences are DFQATT and SNEGSKA (reference sequence). Trimming removed 3 bases from V and 7 bases from J, with 19 bases in between. CDR3 length: 16 residues.

The chain carries TRBV6-2 or TRBV6-3 and TRBJ1-6, with a tentative D call TRBD1 (6 bases). Looked up from germline, CDR1 is MNHEY and CDR2 is SVGEGT. Between the trimmed V and J ends, which lost 6 bases and 9 bases, there was a span of 15 bases. The CDR3 sequence is 14 residues long. CDR3 residues: CASRPTGRGSPLHF. The CDR3 region has the DNA TGTGCCAGCAGGCCTACAGGGAGGGGTTCACCCCTCCACTTT.

This clone was seen a handful of times. The rearrangement joins TRBV7-3 to TRBJ2-3, with D possibly TRBD1 on 7 matching bases. The V end was cut by 2 bases, the J end by 4 bases, with 13 bases between. The CDR3 length is 15 residues. The germline V gene has CDR1 SGHTA and CDR2 FQGTGA. The CDR3 DNA sequence: TGTGCCAGCAGCTTAGATCAGGGGGGCCCAGATACGCAGTATTTT. It yields the protein CASSLDQGGPDTQYF.

The genes are TRBV3-1 (or the pseudogene TRBV3-2) and TRBJ2-1, with 12 bases lining up with TRBD2. Trimming removed 1 base from V and 8 bases from J; junction bases left unmatched: 0. CDR1 and CDR2 (germline): LGHDT, YNNKEL (reference sequence). CDR3 length equals 14 residues. CDR3 nucleotides: TGTGCCAGCAGCCAAGCTAGCGGGGGGGATGAGCAGTTCTTC. Encoded protein: CASSQASGGDEQFF.

The J gene is TRBJ2-5, the V gene TRBV11-2; 7 bases line up with TRBD1. The length of the CDR3 is 12 residues. In germline, CDR1 is SGHAT, CDR2 FQNNGV. Germline trimming cut 11 bases from V and 5 bases from J; bases unmatched to any gene: 8. The CDR3 nucleotides are TGTGCCGGCCGCGTAGGGGGCGAGACCCAGTACTTC. Translating it yields CAGRVGGETQYF.

This chain uses TRBV4-3 with TRBJ1-5; no clear D gene. Trimming stripped 0 bases from V and 6 bases from J, with 6 bases between. The CDR3 is made up of 13 amino acids. Germline CDR1 and CDR2: LGHNA and YSLEER. The CDR3: CASSQDPGQPQHF. The CDR3 DNA sequence: TGCGCCAGCAGCCAAGATCCGGGTCAGCCCCAGCATTTT.

The rearrangement links TRBV15 to TRBJ1-1; D remains unclear. Trimming stripped 0 bases from V and 9 bases from J, with 8 bases between. In germline, CDR1 is LNHNV, CDR2 YYDKDF (reference sequence). The CDR3 contains 12 residues. The CDR3 DNA is TGTGCCACCAGCAGAGATCAGCAACAAGCTTTCTTT. Its protein product is CATSRDQQQAFF.

This rearrangement joins TRBV6-5 to TRBJ1-2; 7 bases are shared with TRBD1. The CDR3 is made up of 15 amino acids. CDR1 is MNHEY and CDR2 is SVGAGI in the germline V gene. V was clipped by 0 bases and J by 4 bases; unmatched bases: 5. DNA of the CDR3: TGTGCCAGCAGTTACTCGCGGAGACAGGGCTATGGCTACACCTTC. Protein: CASSYSRRQGYGYTF.

The chain is built from TRBV7-6 and TRBJ2-5; TRBD1 might be the D (5 bases). The ends were cut back, 1 base at V and 1 base at J, with 10 bases in the middle. CDR1 is SGHVS, CDR2 FNYEAQ, per germline. The CDR3 has 15 amino acids. Here the CDR3 reads CASSLGAGFQETQYF. CDR3 nucleotides: TGTGCCAGCAGCTTAGGGGCAGGGTTCCAAGAGACCCAGTACTTC.

The V and J genes are TRBV7-9 and TRBJ1-3, with TRBD1 matching over 8 bases. Germline loops: CDR1 SEHNR, CDR2 FQNEAQ (reference sequence). There are 18 residues in the CDR3. The junction had 14 bases not matched to a gene; V was cut back by 4 bases and J by 3 bases. The CDR3 protein is CASSSGDRLRYFGNTIYF. In DNA, the CDR3 is TGTGCCAGCAGCTCCGGGGACAGGCTCCGGTATTTTGGAAACACCATATATTTT.

CDR3 bases: TGTGCCTGGAGTGGGGGTAGCAATCAGCCCCAGCATTTT. Protein sequence: CAWSGGSNQPQHF. V and J are TRBV30 and TRBJ1-5; no firm D call. V gave up 1 base and J gave up 0 bases, with 4 bases separating them. The CDR3 is 13 residues long. Germline lookup yields CDR1 GTSNPN and CDR2 SVGIG (reference sequence).

In this sample, this clone turned up a few times. This chain connects TRBV30 to TRBJ1-2; 10 bases agree with TRBD1. V shed 2 bases and J 5 bases; nucleotides not matched to a gene: 14. The germline gives CDR1 GTSNPN, CDR2 SVGIG (reference sequence). CDR3 size: 17 residues. The CDR3 loop reads CAWSPRQGAQGIYGYTF. The CDR3, as DNA: TGTGCCTGGAGTCCCCGACAGGGGGCGCAAGGGATTTATGGCTACACCTTC.

The chain is built from TRBV28 and TRBJ1-5; a weak D match, TRBD1 (6 bases). CDR3 length: 16 residues. Germline CDR1 is MDHEN and CDR2 is SYDVKM. V lost 3 bases and J 1 base, leaving 13 bases between the germline ends. The CDR3 nucleotides are TGTGCCAGCAGTTTCCGAGGCAGGGGAAGCAATCAGCCCCAGCATTTT. The encoded protein is CASSFRGRGSNQPQHF.

The chain is built from TRBV6-5 and TRBJ2-1; D gene ambiguous. This CDR3 is 13 amino acids long. The germline gives CDR1 MNHEY, CDR2 SVGAGI. V lost 0 bases, J lost 9 bases, and 9 bases lay in between. The CDR3 sequence: CASSYSIRGEQFF. The CDR3 DNA reads TGTGCCAGCAGTTACTCGATTCGTGGTGAGCAGTTCTTC.

The V call is TRBV7-9, the J call TRBJ2-1; 10 positions agree with TRBD1. This CDR3 is 14 amino acids long. Germline CDR1 and CDR2: SEHNR and FQNEAQ (reference sequence). Trimming removed 5 bases from V and 8 bases from J; junction bases left unmatched: 6. The CDR3 DNA is TGTGCCAGCAGCGCCCCGGACAGGGGGTATGAGCAGTTCTTC. Its protein is CASSAPDRGYEQFF. Full variable domain (missing parts from reference TRBV7-9 and TRBJ2-1): DTGVSQNPRHKITKRGQNVTFRCDPISEHNRLYWYRQTLGQGPEFLTYFQNEAQLEKSRLLSDRFSAERPKGSFSTLEIQRTEQGDSAMYLCASSAPDRGYEQFFGPGTRLTVL.

J is TRBJ2-7 and V is TRBV7-8, with TRBD2 matching 12 bases. The V and J ends lost 5 bases and 0 bases, in that order; junction bases with no gene match: 5. This CDR3 has 16 amino acids. CDR1 is SGHVS, CDR2 FQNEAQ, per germline. In DNA, the CDR3 is TGTGCCAGCAGCGACCCTAGCGGGGGGGTCTCCTACGAGCAGTACTTC. It is translated as CASSDPSGGVSYEQYF. The full variable domain, rest sourced from reference TRBV7-8 and TRBJ2-7, is GAGVSQSPRYKVAKRGQDVALRCDPISGHVSLFWYQQALGQGPEFLTYFQNEAQLDKSGLPSDRFFAERPEGSVSTLKIQRTQQEDSAVYLCASSDPSGGVSYEQYFGPGTRLTVT.

V gene TRBV20-1 combines with J gene TRBJ1-4, with unresolved D. Per germline, CDR1 DFQATT and CDR2 SNEGSKA (reference sequence). Trimming shortened V by 3 bases and J by 5 bases, and 13 bases separated the two germline ends. The CDR3 contains 14 residues. CDR3 region: CSASIAAANEKLFF. DNA for the CDR3: TGCAGTGCTAGTATTGCGGCAGCAAATGAAAAACTGTTTTTT.

The chain uses TRBV7-9 and TRBJ1-2; TRBD1 matches at 9 bases. The junction had 6 bases not matched to a gene; V was cut back by 5 bases and J by 5 bases. The CDR3 loop spans 14 amino acids. Germline CDR1 SEHNR, CDR2 FQNEAQ (reference sequence). The CDR3 reads CASSGADRGYGYTF. DNA for the CDR3: TGTGCCAGCAGCGGGGCGGACAGGGGTTATGGCTACACCTTC. Combining the CDR3 with reference TRBV7-9 and TRBJ1-2 gives the whole variable domain DTGVSQNPRHKITKRGQNVTFRCDPISEHNRLYWYRQTLGQGPEFLTYFQNEAQLEKSRLLSDRFSAERPKGSFSTLEIQRTEQGDSAMYLCASSGADRGYGYTFGSGTRLTVV.

V and J are TRBV19 and TRBJ2-1, with 10 bases matching TRBD2. After removal of 6 bases from V and 4 bases from J, the junction contained 6 bases not matched to a gene. Germline V gene data show CDR1 as LNHDA and CDR2 as SQIVND (reference sequence). The length of the CDR3 is 15 residues. CDR3 DNA sequence: TGTGCCAGTAGCCGAGGACTAGCGGTTTACAATGAGCAGTTCTTC. Encoded protein: CASSRGLAVYNEQFF.

This clone was recorded once. The chain couples TRBV10-3 to TRBJ2-3; D may be TRBD1 or TRBD2 (5 bases each). V lost 1 base and J 0 bases, leaving 14 bases between the germline ends. There are 17 residues in the CDR3. CDR1 ENHRY and CDR2 SYGVKD come from the germline V gene. CDR3: CAISEFSGTLSTDTQYF. The CDR3 bases are TGTGCCATCAGTGAGTTCTCCGGGACCCTAAGCACAGATACGCAGTATTTT.